These 23 T cell receptor beta chains originate from one sample sequenced in a study of blood T cell repertoires in COVID-19. Sequencing used immunoSEQ multiplex PCR; TCRdb keeps in-frame clones, though not all of them. Among roughly 200,000 clones, roughly 76% were seen once, and the ten largest hold 8.5% to 10%. Sequencing input: peripheral blood. These receptors were taken from a woman aged 45 to 65 with active or convalescent COVID-19.

Only a few counts were recorded for this clone. J is TRBJ1-2 and V is TRBV4-3, with 10 nucleotides matching TRBD1. CDR3 length: 16 residues. The V segment lost 2 bases and the J segment 6 bases; nucleotides outside the gene matches: 9. Germline V CDR1 and CDR2: LGHNA, YSLEER. The CDR3 nucleotides are TGCGCCAGCAGCCAAATGCCGGGACAGGGGATTCATGGCTACACCTTC. The encoded protein is CASSQMPGQGIHGYTF.

The chain carries TRBV5-6 and TRBJ1-3, with D perhaps matching TRBD1 (6 bases). Germline V gene sequence: CDR1 SGHDT, CDR2 YYEEEE. The V end was cut by 5 bases, the J end by 4 bases, with 13 bases between. The CDR3 has 14 residues. CDR3: CASRLRGGGNTIYF. CDR3 bases: TGTGCCAGCAGATTAAGGGGGGGCGGAAACACCATATATTTT.

The chain has TRBV7-6 and TRBJ2-7; 8 positions agree with TRBD2. The germline gives CDR1 SGHVS, CDR2 FNYEAQ. J gave up 3 bases and V 2 bases, and 3 bases lay outside the gene matches. This CDR3 region has 14 residues. CDR3 in DNA: TGTGCCAGCAGCTTACTAGCGGGCTTCTACGAGCAGTACTTC. Its translation: CASSLLAGFYEQYF. Variable domain in full (rest from reference TRBV7-6 and TRBJ2-7): GAGVSQSPRYKVTKRGQDVALRCDPISGHVSLYWYRQALGQGPEFLTYFNYEAQQDKSGLPNDRFSAERPEGSISTLTIQRTEQRDSAMYRCASSLLAGFYEQYFGPGTRLTVT.

The J gene is TRBJ2-5, the V gene TRBV2; tentatively, D is TRBD2 (6 bases). Trimming stripped 6 bases from V and 5 bases from J, with 13 bases between. The CDR3 is 13 residues long. The germline V gene has CDR1 SNHLY and CDR2 FYNNEI. The CDR3: CASRRDSEETQYF. In nucleotides, the CDR3 is TGTGCCAGCAGGCGGGACTCCGAGGAGACCCAGTACTTC.

The chain employs TRBV19 and TRBJ1-1; 7 positions agree with TRBD1. V was pared by 5 bases and J by 8 bases, with 2 bases of the junction left unmatched. Germline CDR1 reads LNHDA; CDR2 reads SQIVND (reference sequence). The length of the CDR3 is 11 residues. The CDR3 region is CASSPGQEAFF. In DNA, the CDR3 is TGTGCCAGTAGTCCGGGACAGGAAGCTTTCTTT.

The V gene is TRBV3-1 (or the pseudogene TRBV3-2), the J gene TRBJ2-3; the D gene is possibly TRBD2 (5 bases). With 1 base removed from V and 3 bases from J, the gap between germline ends came to 17 bases. This CDR3 has 17 residues. From germline, CDR1 is LGHDT and CDR2 YNNKEL (reference sequence). Here the CDR3 reads CASSQVQRGSRTDTQYF. The CDR3 coding sequence is TGTGCCAGCAGCCAAGTTCAACGGGGAAGTAGGACAGATACGCAGTATTTT.

The chain employs TRBV4-3 and TRBJ1-3; D remains unclear. Germline V gene data show CDR1 as LGHNA and CDR2 as YSLEER. V gave up 4 bases and J gave up 4 bases, with 14 bases separating them. CDR3 length: 15 residues. DNA for the CDR3: TGCGCCAGCAGCCTCAGAGTTAGCGGCGGAAACACCATATATTTT. Protein product: CASSLRVSGGNTIYF.

V gene TRBV5-1 combines with J gene TRBJ1-1, with TRBD1 matching over 9 bases. The germline V gene has CDR1 SGHRS and CDR2 YFSETQ. CDR3 size: 14 residues. Trimming at V came to 3 bases and at J to 3 bases, leaving 3 bases not matched to a gene. The CDR3 spells CASSSQGADTEAFF. In nucleotides, the CDR3 is TGCGCCAGCAGCTCACAGGGGGCGGACACTGAAGCTTTCTTT.

The chain combines TRBV28 with TRBJ1-6; no definite D call. Deletions cut 6 bases from V and 4 bases from J, with 13 bases between. CDR3 size: 15 residues. Germline V gives CDR1 MDHEN, CDR2 SYDVKM. The CDR3 loop is CASREGQLYNSPLHF. The CDR3 bases are TGTGCCAGCAGGGAGGGCCAACTATATAATTCACCCCTCCACTTT.

A single count supports this clone. The chain is built from TRBV9 and TRBJ1-1; D remains ambiguous. The CDR3 contains 15 residues. Germline-derived CDR1 and CDR2 are SGDLS and YYNGEE. V was trimmed by 2 bases and J by 4 bases, leaving 15 bases between them. The CDR3 region has the DNA TGTGCCAGCAGCGTCGACGACCCTTCGGGCACTGAAGCTTTCTTT. Translation gives CASSVDDPSGTEAFF.

The V gene is TRBV7-2, the J gene TRBJ2-5, with 9 bases matching TRBD1. CDR3 length: 16 residues. Germline loops: CDR1 SGHTA, CDR2 FQGNSA. The V and J ends lost 4 bases and 6 bases, in that order; junction bases with no gene match: 12. CDR3 amino acids: CASSSLGQGLEKTQYF. The CDR3 DNA reads as TGTGCCAGCAGCTCCCTCGGACAGGGGTTGGAGAAGACCCAGTACTTC. The complete variable domain, with remaining parts taken from reference TRBV7-2 and TRBJ2-5, reads GAGVSQSPSNKVTEKGKDVELRCDPISGHTALYWYRQSLGQGLEFLIYFQGNSAPDKSGLPSDRFSAERTGGSVSTLTIQRTQQEDSAVYLCASSSLGQGLEKTQYFGPGTRLLVL.

This rearrangement joins TRBV12-3 or TRBV12-4 to TRBJ1-2, with 8 nucleotides matching TRBD1. CDR3 length: 13 residues. V gave up 3 bases and J gave up 3 bases; unmatched junction bases: 0. The CDR3 sequence is CASSLTGDYGYTF. The CDR3 nucleotides read TGTGCCAGCAGTTTGACAGGGGACTATGGCTACACCTTC.

Notes on this clone: Distinct nucleotide sequences in the sample also encode this CDR3. This chain links TRBV7-8 with TRBJ1-2; D is unresolved. V lost 5 bases and J lost 2, with 9 bases in between. Germline V gene sequence: CDR1 SGHVS, CDR2 FQNEAQ. CDR3 size: 13 residues. CDR3 nucleotide sequence: TGTGCCAGCAGCCCGCGGCAGAACTATGGCTACACCTTC. Its translation is CASSPRQNYGYTF.

The V call is TRBV24-1, the J call TRBJ1-1; D not certain. Trimming left V 2 bases short and J 2 bases short, with 11 bases between. Looked up from germline, CDR1 is KGHDR and CDR2 is SFDVKD. This CDR3 has 15 amino acids. CDR3 bases: TGTGCCACCAGTGATTCGGGTCTATGCAACACTGAAGCTTTCTTT. Amino acids: CATSDSGLCNTEAFF.

This clone was found once. This chain uses TRBV14 with TRBJ1-1, with 8 bases aligning to TRBD1. The germline V gene encodes CDR1 SGHDN and CDR2 FVKESK. After removal of 2 bases from V and 4 bases from J, the junction contained 3 bases not matched to a gene. The CDR3 loop spans 14 amino acids. The CDR3 sequence: CASSQQGASTEAFF. In DNA form, the CDR3 reads TGTGCCAGCAGCCAACAGGGGGCGAGCACTGAAGCTTTCTTT. Together with reference TRBV14 and TRBJ1-1, the CDR3 gives the full variable domain: EAGVTQFPSHSVIEKGQTVTLRCDPISGHDNLYWYRRVMGKEIKFLLHFVKESKQDESGMPNNRFLAERTGGTYSTLKVQPAELEDSGVYFCASSQQGASTEAFFGQGTRLTVV.

This chain uses TRBV2 with TRBJ2-7; D may be TRBD1 (5 bases). Germline-derived CDR1 and CDR2 are SNHLY and FYNNEI. The CDR3 is made up of 15 amino acids. V lost 5 bases, J lost 2 bases, and 16 bases lay in between. The CDR3 coding sequence is TGTGCCAGCAGTCCCACTCAGGGTCACCCCTACGAGCAGTACTTC. Its protein product is CASSPTQGHPYEQYF.

The V gene is TRBV24-1, the J gene TRBJ1-3, with a tentative D call TRBD1 (6 bases). Trimming stripped 4 bases from V and 0 bases from J, with 15 bases between. The germline CDR1 and CDR2 sequences are KGHDR and SFDVKD. The CDR3 covers 17 residues. CDR3 sequence reads: CATSEGRGPSSGNTIYF. The CDR3 bases are TGTGCCACCAGTGAAGGCAGGGGCCCCAGCTCTGGAAACACCATATATTTT.

The V gene is TRBV3-1 (or the pseudogene TRBV3-2), the J gene TRBJ1-2, with TRBD1 as a possible D gene (5 bases). Looked up from germline, CDR1 is LGHDT and CDR2 is YNNKEL (reference sequence). This CDR3 has 10 residues. The chain's CDR3 is CAWGENGYTF. In DNA form, the CDR3 reads TGTGCTTGGGGGGAGAATGGCTACACCTTC.

This clone was picked up a small number of times. The chain uses TRBV5-1 and TRBJ2-4, with D maybe TRBD2 (5 bases). The germline gives CDR1 SGHRS, CDR2 YFSETQ. The CDR3 runs 14 residues. V was trimmed by 4 bases and J by 9 bases, leaving 17 bases between them. CDR3 loop: CASSPTGTRGIQYF. Written as DNA, the CDR3 is TGCGCCAGCAGCCCCACCGGAACCCGGGGCATTCAGTACTTC. Full variable domain (missing parts from reference TRBV5-1 and TRBJ2-4): KAGVTQTPRYLIKTRGQQVTLSCSPISGHRSVSWYQQTPGQGLQFLFEYFSETQRNKGNFPGRFSGRQFSNSRSEMNVSTLELGDSALYLCASSPTGTRGIQYFGAGTRLSVL.

V is TRBV29-1 and J is TRBJ2-2; 10 bases map to TRBD1. Germline assignment: CDR1 SQVTM and CDR2 ANQGSEA. This CDR3 comprises 16 residues. Trimming cost V 5 bases and J 4 bases; bases outside gene matches: 10. CDR3 residues: CSVIALGTGVTGELFF. CDR3 bases: TGCAGCGTTATTGCATTAGGGACAGGGGTCACCGGGGAGCTGTTTTTT.

The rearrangement links TRBV7-2 to TRBJ1-2; D uncertain. CDR1 is SGHTA and CDR2 is FQGNSA in the germline V gene. The V and J ends lost 0 bases and 3 bases respectively, with 14 bases between them. The length of the CDR3 is 16 residues. CDR3 in DNA: TGTGCCAGCAGCTTAGCAGTCGGGTTGAGGGACTATGGCTACACCTTC. Translated, it gives CASSLAVGLRDYGYTF.

DNA for the CDR3: TGTGCCAGTAGTATGGACAGGACATCCTACGAGCAGTACTTC. This encodes CASSMDRTSYEQYF. The chain links TRBV19 to TRBJ2-7; TRBD1 aligns across 7 bases. Germline V gene lookup returns CDR1 LNHDA and CDR2 SQIVND (reference sequence). Trimming took 3 bases from V and 1 from J; bases not matched to a gene: 3. This CDR3 comprises 14 residues.

The chain combines TRBV18 with TRBJ1-2; 11 nucleotides line up with TRBD1. Germline V lookup: CDR1 KGHSH, CDR2 LQKENI. The CDR3 has 16 residues. V gave up 1 base and J gave up 2 bases; unmatched junction bases: 3. CDR3 protein: CASSPRGQGANYGYTF. DNA for the CDR3: TGTGCCAGCTCACCACGAGGACAGGGGGCGAACTATGGCTACACCTTC. The full variable domain, its missing parts supplied by reference TRBV18 and TRBJ1-2, is NAGVMQNPRHLVRRRGQEARLRCSPMKGHSHVYWYRQLPEEGLKFMVYLQKENIIDESGMPKERFSAEFPKEGPSILRIQQVVRGDSAAYFCASSPRGQGANYGYTFGSGTRLTVV.